This section outlines one TCR beta chain sequence together with its context. Its antigen is currently unknown. This entry belongs to a study of cytomegalovirus exposure and HLA in healthy donors. Study observations and caveats: When analyzed later, a missense DCLRE1C variant was found to be linked to TCR beta V- and J-gene trimming. The authors later found TCR association rates varying by HLA locus, with DRB1 most and HLA-C fewest. Most CMV-associated TCR beta chains appeared HLA-restricted in a later analysis.

V lost 6 bases and J lost 3, with 21 bases in between. This CDR3 is built from 17 residues. Germline V lookup: CDR1 SNHLY, CDR2 FYNNEI. Both 60 Vbeta primers and 13 Jbeta primers went into the PCR. TCRdb's table, derived via immunoSEQ multiplex PCR, lists solely in-frame clones and lacks some. The sample consists of approximately 200,000 clones, roughly four fifths of them appearing once. V usage is TRBV2 and J usage is TRBJ1-5, with TRBD1 as a possible D gene (5 bases). The TCR sequence derives from a woman aged 25-40 years in good health and CMV-seropositive. The sequencing input was PBMCs. Written as DNA, the CDR3 is TGTGCCAGCAGCCCGACTTTGGCAGGGAACTACAATCAGCCCCAGCATTTT. Protein product: CASSPTLAGNYNQPQHF.